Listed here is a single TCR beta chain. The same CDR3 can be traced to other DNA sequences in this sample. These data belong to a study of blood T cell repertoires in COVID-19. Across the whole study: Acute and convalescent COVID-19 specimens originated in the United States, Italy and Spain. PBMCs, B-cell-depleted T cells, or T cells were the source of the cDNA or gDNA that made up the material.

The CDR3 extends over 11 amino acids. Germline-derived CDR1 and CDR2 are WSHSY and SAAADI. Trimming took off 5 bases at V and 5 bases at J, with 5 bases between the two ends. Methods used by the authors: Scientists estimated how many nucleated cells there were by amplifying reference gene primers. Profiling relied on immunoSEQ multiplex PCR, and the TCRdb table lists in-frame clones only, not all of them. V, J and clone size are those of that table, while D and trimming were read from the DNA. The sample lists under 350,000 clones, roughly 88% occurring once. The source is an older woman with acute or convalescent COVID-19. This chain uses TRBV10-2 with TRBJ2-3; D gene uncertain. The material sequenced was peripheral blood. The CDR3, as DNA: TGCGCCAGCAGTCGAGTAGATACGCAGTATTTT. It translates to CASSRVDTQYF.